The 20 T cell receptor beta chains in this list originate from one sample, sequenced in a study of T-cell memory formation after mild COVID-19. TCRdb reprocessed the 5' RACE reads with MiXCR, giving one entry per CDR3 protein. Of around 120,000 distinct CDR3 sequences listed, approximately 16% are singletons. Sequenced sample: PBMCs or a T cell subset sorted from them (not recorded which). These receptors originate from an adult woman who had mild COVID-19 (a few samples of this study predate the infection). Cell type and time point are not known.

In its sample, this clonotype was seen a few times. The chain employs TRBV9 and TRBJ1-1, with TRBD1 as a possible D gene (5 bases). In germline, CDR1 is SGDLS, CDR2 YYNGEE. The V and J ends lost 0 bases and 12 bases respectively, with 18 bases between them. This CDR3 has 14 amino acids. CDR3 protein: CASSVVGGDRSPFF. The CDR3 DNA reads TGTGCCAGCAGCGTAGTTGGGGGGGACCGAAGCCCTTTCTTT.

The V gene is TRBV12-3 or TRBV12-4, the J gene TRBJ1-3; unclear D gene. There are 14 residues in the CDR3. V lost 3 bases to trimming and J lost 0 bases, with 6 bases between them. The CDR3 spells CASSFGGSGNTIYF. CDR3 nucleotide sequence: TGTGCCAGCAGTTTCGGAGGCTCTGGAAACACCATATATTTT.

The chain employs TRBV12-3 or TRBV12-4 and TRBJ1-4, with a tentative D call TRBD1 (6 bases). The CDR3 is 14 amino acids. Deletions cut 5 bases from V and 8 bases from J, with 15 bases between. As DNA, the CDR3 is TGTGCCAGCAGTATAGACAGGATTCGGGAAAAACTGTTTTTT. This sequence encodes CASSIDRIREKLFF.

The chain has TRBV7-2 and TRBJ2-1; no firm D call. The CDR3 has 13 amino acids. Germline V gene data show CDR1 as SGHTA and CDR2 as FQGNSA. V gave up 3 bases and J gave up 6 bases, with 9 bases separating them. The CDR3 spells CASSLAGRNEQFF. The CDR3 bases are TGTGCCAGCAGCTTGGCCGGACGCAATGAGCAGTTCTTC. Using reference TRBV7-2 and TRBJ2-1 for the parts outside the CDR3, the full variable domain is GAGVSQSPSNKVTEKGKDVELRCDPISGHTALYWYRQSLGQGLEFLIYFQGNSAPDKSGLPSDRFSAERTGGSVSTLTIQRTQQEDSAVYLCASSLAGRNEQFFGPGTRLTVL.

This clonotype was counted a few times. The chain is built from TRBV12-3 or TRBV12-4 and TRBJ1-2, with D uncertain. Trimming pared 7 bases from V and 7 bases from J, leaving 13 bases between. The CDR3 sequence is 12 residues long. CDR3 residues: CASTIGPLGYTF. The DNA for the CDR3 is TGTGCCAGCACCATAGGACCCCTTGGCTACACCTTC.

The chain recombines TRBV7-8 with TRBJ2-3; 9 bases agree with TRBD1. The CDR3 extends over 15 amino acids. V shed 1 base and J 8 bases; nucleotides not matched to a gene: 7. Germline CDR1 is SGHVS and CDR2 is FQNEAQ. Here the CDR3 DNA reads TGTGCCAGCAGCTTAGTGGAACAGGGGGCCGGTACGCAGTATTTT. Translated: CASSLVEQGAGTQYF.

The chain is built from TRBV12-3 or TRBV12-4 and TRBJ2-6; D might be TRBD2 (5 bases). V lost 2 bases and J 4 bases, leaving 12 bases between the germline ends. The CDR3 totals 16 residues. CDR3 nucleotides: TGTGCCAGCAGTTTACTCAGCCCGGGAGGGGCCAACGTCCTGACTTTC. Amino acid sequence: CASSLLSPGGANVLTF.

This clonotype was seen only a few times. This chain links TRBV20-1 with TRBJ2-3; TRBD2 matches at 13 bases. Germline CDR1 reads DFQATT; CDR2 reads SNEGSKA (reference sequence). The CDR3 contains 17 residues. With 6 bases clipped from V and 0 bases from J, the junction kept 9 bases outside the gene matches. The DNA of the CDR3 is TGCAGTGCAAATCCGGGACTAGCGGGATTTAGCACAGATACGCAGTATTTT. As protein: CSANPGLAGFSTDTQYF.

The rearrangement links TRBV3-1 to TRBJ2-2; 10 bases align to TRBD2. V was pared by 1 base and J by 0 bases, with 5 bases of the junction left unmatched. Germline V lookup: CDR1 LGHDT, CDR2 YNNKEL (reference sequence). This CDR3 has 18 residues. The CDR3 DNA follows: TGTGCCAGCAGCCAAGCCGGACTAGCGGCCGCGAACACCGGGGAGCTGTTTTTT. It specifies CASSQAGLAAANTGELFF.

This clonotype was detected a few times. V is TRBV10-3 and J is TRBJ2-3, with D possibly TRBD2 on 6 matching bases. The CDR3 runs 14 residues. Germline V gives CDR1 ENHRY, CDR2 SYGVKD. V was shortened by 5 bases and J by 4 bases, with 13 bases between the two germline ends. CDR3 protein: CAISKTSSADTQYF. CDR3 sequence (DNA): TGTGCCATCAGTAAGACTAGTTCGGCAGATACGCAGTATTTT.

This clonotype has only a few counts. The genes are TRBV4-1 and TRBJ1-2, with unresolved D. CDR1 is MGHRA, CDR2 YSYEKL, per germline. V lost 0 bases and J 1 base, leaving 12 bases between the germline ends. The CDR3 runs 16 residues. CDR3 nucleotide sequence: TGCGCCAGCAGCCAAGATGTGGCAGCACTTAACTATGGCTACACCTTC. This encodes CASSQDVAALNYGYTF.

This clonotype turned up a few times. The CDR3 spells CASSLEVVSYEQYF. The CDR3 DNA is TGTGCCAGCAGCTTAGAGGTAGTCTCCTACGAGCAGTACTTC. This sequence joins TRBV7-6 and TRBJ2-7, with D unclear. Germline V lookup: CDR1 SGHVS, CDR2 FNYEAQ. V lost 1 base to trimming and J lost 0 bases, with 7 bases between them. The CDR3 totals 14 residues.

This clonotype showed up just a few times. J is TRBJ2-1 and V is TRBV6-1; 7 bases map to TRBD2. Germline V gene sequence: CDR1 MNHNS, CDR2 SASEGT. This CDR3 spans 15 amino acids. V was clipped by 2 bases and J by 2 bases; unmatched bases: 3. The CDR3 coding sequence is TGTGCCAGCAGTGAATCGGGAGGAGCCTACAATGAGCAGTTCTTC. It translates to CASSESGGAYNEQFF.

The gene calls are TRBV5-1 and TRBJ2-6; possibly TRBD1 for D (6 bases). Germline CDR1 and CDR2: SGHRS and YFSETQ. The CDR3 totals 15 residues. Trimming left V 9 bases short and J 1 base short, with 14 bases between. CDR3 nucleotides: TGCGCCACCTCCCTGAGGGGGTCTGGGGCCAACGTCCTGACTTTC. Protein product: CATSLRGSGANVLTF. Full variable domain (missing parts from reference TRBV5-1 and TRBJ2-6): KAGVTQTPRYLIKTRGQQVTLSCSPISGHRSVSWYQQTPGQGLQFLFEYFSETQRNKGNFPGRFSGRQFSNSRSEMNVSTLELGDSALYLCATSLRGSGANVLTFGAGSRLTVL.

The CDR3 sequence is CSASNVGSSYNEQFF. CDR3 sequence (DNA): TGCAGTGCTAGCAATGTGGGAAGCTCCTACAATGAGCAGTTCTTC. The J gene is TRBJ2-1, the V gene TRBV20-1; D uncertain. The CDR3 has 15 residues. V lost 3 bases and J 0 bases, leaving 12 bases between the germline ends. Per germline, CDR1 DFQATT and CDR2 SNEGSKA (reference sequence).

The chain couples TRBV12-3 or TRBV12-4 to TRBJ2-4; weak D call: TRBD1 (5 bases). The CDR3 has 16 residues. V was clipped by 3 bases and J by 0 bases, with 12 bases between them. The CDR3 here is CASSLGQTLAKNIQYF. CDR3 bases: TGTGCCAGCAGTTTGGGGCAGACCCTAGCCAAAAACATTCAGTACTTC.

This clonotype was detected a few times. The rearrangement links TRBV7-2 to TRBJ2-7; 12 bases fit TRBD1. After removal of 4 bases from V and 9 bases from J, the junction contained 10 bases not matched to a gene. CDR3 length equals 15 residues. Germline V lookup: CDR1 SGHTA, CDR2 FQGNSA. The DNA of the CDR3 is TGTGCCAGCAGCTCCCGGGACAGGGGGCCCCAGGGGCAGTACTTC. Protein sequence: CASSSRDRGPQGQYF. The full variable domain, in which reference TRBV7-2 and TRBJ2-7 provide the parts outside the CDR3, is GAGVSQSPSNKVTEKGKDVELRCDPISGHTALYWYRQSLGQGLEFLIYFQGNSAPDKSGLPSDRFSAERTGGSVSTLTIQRTQQEDSAVYLCASSSRDRGPQGQYFGPGTRLTVT.

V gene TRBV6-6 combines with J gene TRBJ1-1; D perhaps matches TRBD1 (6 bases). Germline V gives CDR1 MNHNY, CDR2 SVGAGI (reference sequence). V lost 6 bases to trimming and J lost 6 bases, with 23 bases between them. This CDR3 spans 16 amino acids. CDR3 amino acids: CASSTNDIAGVPEAFF. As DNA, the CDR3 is TGTGCCAGCAGCACTAACGACATCGCAGGGGTCCCTGAAGCTTTCTTT.

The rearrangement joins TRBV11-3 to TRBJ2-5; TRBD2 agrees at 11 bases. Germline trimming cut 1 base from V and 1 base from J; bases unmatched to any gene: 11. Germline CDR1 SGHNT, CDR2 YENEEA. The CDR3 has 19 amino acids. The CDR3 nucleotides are TGTGCCAGCAGCTTAGTTGTACTAGCGGGAGTCATATCCCAAGAGACCCAGTACTTC. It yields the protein CASSLVVLAGVISQETQYF.

The CDR3 reads CASSSGVRDRGEQYF. DNA for the CDR3: TGTGCCAGCAGCTCCGGGGTAAGGGATAGGGGCGAGCAGTACTTC. V usage is TRBV5-4 and J usage is TRBJ2-7; D may match TRBD1 or TRBD2 (5 bases each). The CDR3 is made up of 15 amino acids. The V end lost 3 bases, the J end lost 6 bases, and 19 bases lay between the germline ends. The germline gives CDR1 SGHNT, CDR2 YYREEE (reference sequence). Looking up the rest from reference TRBV5-4 and TRBJ2-7 gives the full variable domain: ETGVTQSPTHLIKTRGQQVTLRCSSQSGHNTVSWYQQALGQGPQFIFQYYREEENGRGNFPPRFSGLQFPNYSSELNVNALELDDSALYLCASSSGVRDRGEQYFGPGTRLTVT.